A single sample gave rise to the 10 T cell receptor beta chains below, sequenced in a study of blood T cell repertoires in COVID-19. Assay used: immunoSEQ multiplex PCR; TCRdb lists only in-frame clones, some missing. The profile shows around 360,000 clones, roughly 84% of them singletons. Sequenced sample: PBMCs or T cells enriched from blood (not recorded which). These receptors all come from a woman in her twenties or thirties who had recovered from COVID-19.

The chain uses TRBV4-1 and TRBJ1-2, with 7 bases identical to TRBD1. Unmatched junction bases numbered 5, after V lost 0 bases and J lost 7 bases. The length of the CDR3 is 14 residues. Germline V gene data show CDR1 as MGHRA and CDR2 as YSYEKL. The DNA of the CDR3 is TGCGCCAGCAGCCAAGATGGCCAGGGGGGTGGCTACACCTTC. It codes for CASSQDGQGGGYTF.

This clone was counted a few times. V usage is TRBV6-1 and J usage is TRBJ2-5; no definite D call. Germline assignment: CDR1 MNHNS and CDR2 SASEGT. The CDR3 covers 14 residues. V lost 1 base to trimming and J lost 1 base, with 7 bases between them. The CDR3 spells CASSEVHSQETQYF. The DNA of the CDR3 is TGTGCCAGCAGTGAAGTCCACAGCCAAGAGACCCAGTACTTC.

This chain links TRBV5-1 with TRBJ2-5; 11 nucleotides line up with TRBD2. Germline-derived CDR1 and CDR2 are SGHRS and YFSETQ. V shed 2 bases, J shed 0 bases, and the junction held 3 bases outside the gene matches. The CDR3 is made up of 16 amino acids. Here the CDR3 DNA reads TGCGCCAGCAGCTTAATGACTAGCGGGAACCAAGAGACCCAGTACTTC. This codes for CASSLMTSGNQETQYF.

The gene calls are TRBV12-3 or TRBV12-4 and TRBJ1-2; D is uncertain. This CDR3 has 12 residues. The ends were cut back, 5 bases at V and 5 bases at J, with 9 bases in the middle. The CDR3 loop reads CASSMGLYGYTF. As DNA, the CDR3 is TGTGCCAGCAGTATGGGCCTTTATGGCTACACCTTC.

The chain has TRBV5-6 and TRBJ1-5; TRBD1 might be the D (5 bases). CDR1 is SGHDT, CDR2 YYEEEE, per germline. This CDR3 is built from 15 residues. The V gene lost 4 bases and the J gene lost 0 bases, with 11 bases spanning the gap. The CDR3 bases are TGTGCCAGCAGCCCGACAGTTACTAGCAATCAGCCCCAGCATTTT. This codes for CASSPTVTSNQPQHF.

The chain's CDR3 is CASSLLGQNTDTQYF. The CDR3 DNA follows: TGTGCCAGCAGCTTACTCGGACAAAACACAGATACGCAGTATTTT. This chain joins TRBV7-6 and TRBJ2-3; a possible D gene is TRBD1 (5 bases). The CDR3 is 15 residues long. Germline CDR1 SGHVS, CDR2 FNYEAQ. The germline V and J ends were trimmed by 2 bases and 2 bases, with 11 bases remaining between them.

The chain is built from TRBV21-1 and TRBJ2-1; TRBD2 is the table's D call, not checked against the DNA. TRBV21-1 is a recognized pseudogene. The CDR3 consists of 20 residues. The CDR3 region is CASSKVVYVEEGTHYNEQFF. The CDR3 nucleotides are TGTGCCAGCAGCAAAGTGGTGTACGTGGAGGAGGGGACCCACTACAATGAGCAGTTCTTC.

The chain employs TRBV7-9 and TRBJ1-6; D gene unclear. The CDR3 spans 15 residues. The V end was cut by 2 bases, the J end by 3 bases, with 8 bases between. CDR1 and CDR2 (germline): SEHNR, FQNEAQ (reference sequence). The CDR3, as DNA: TGTGCCAGCAGCTTACGAACAGTCTATAATTCACCCCTCCACTTT. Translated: CASSLRTVYNSPLHF. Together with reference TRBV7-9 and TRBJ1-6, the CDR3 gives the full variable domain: DTGVSQNPRHKITKRGQNVTFRCDPISEHNRLYWYRQTLGQGPEFLTYFQNEAQLEKSRLLSDRFSAERPKGSFSTLEIQRTEQGDSAMYLCASSLRTVYNSPLHFGNGTRLTVT.

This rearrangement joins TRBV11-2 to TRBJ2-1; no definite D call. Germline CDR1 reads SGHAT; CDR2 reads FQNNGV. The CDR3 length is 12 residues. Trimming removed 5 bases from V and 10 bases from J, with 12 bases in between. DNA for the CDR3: TGTGCCAGCAGCCCCCAGGCTGGCGAGCAGTTCTTC. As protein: CASSPQAGEQFF.

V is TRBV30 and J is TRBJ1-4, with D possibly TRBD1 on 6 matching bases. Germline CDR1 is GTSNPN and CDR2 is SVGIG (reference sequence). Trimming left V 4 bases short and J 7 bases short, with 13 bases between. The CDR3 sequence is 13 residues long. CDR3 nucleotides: TGTGCCTGGATGTTGCAGGGGAGTGAAAAACTGTTTTTT. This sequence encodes CAWMLQGSEKLFF.